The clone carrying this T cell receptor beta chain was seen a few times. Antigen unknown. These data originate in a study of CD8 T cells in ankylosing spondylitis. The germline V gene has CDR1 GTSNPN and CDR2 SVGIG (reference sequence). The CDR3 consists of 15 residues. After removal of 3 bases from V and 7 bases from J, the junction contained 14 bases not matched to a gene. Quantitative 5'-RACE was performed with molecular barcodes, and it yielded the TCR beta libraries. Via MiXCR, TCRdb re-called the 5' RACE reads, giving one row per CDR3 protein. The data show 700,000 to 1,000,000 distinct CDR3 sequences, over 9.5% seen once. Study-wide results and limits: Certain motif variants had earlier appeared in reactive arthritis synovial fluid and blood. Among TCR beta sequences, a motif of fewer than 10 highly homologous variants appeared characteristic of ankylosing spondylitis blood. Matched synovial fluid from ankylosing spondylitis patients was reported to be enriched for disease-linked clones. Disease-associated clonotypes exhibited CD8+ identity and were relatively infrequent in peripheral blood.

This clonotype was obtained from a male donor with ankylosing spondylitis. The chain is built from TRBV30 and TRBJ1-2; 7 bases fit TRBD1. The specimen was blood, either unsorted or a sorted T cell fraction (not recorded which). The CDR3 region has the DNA TGTGCCTGGAGCCGATTTCCCCGGGACAGCAGTGGCTACACCTTC. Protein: CAWSRFPRDSSGYTF.